This TCR beta chain emerged from a study of T cell responses to AZD1222 COVID-19 vaccine. Broader study findings: Spike-specific TCR breadth and depth both grew after two AZD1222 doses. Donors were largely white British and mainly female; clonal diversity was possibly underestimated. Samples come after the peak T cell response, not at day 14. Epitopes outside B.1.351 and B.1.1.7 mutated regions reportedly drew nearly half of spike TCRs.

V lost 5 bases and J lost 0, with 10 bases in between. The germline gives CDR1 MNHNY, CDR2 SVGAGI (reference sequence). The CDR3 is made up of 14 amino acids. Concerning this clone: The antigen remains undetermined.

The table came from immunoSEQ multiplex PCR; TCRdb's copy has only in-frame clones and leaves some out. The profile covers 120,000 to 150,000 clones, with under 95% appearing a single time and 4% to 6% taken by the ten largest. V is TRBV6-6 and J is TRBJ1-1; D gene uncertain. This sequence originates from an adult in good health. Sequenced material: peripheral blood, taken on day 0 of AZD1222 vaccination. CDR3 bases: TGTGCCAGCAGTGAGACGGTAATGAACACTGAAGCTTTCTTT. This translates into CASSETVMNTEAFF.